This T cell receptor (beta chain) was recorded in a study of T cells in Graves' hyperthyroidism and ophthalmopathy. Broader study findings: Blood also contained most expanded thyroid clonotypes above 0.001.

About this clonotype: Its antigen is as yet unknown.

The investigators amplified TCR beta CDR3 regions from RNA transcripts. During a first-round RT-PCR of the TCR CDR3, the HTBI primer set was used. TCRdb used MiXCR to reprocess the multiplex PCR reads, holding one entry per CDR3 protein. Altogether some 600,000 distinct CDR3 sequences are present, around 45% being singletons, with the ten largest covering about 7.8%. The sequencing input was peripheral blood or thyroid tissue (not recorded which). The receptor comes from a woman aged 18-29 years with Graves' hyperthyroidism.

In nucleotides, the CDR3 is TGTGCCACCAGCAGAGAGGGGGCGCGGTACTTC. As protein: CATSREGARYF. The chain has TRBV15 and TRBJ2-5; TRBD1 is a possible D gene (6 bases). The germline gives CDR1 LNHNV, CDR2 YYDKDF (reference sequence). Trimming removed 0 bases at V and 13 bases at J, with 9 bases between. The CDR3 extends over 11 amino acids.